Below, 27 T cell receptor beta chains from the same sample are listed, as sequenced in a study of Tregs in tolerant kidney transplant recipients. Profiled with immunoSEQ multiplex PCR; TCRdb holds only in-frame clones, not every one. Of tens of thousands of clones listed, about 88% are singletons. The sample here was CD4+ T cells from blood, taken before the transplant. Receptor source: a human donor who received a combined kidney and bone marrow transplant.

V and J are TRBV28 and TRBJ1-5; no clear D gene. V lost 6 bases and J lost 3, with 12 bases in between. CDR1 and CDR2 (germline): MDHEN, SYDVKM. This CDR3 is built from 14 residues. CDR3 nucleotides: TGTGCCAGCAGACGAGAGTCGCCCAATCAGCCCCAGCATTTT. Translated, it gives CASRRESPNQPQHF.

The rearrangement uses TRBV7-3 and TRBJ2-2; possible D gene TRBD2, 5 bases. This CDR3 spans 15 amino acids. Germline V lookup: CDR1 SGHTA, CDR2 FQGTGA. With 6 bases removed from V and 7 bases from J, the gap between germline ends came to 18 bases. CDR3 loop: CASSRTASGGGELFF. The CDR3 DNA reads as TGTGCCAGCAGTCGAACTGCCAGTGGAGGCGGGGAGCTGTTTTTT.

This sequence joins TRBV29-1 and TRBJ2-1; D perhaps matches TRBD1 (6 bases). The length of the CDR3 is 14 residues. Germline lookup yields CDR1 SQVTM and CDR2 ANQGSEA. V was trimmed by 4 bases and J by 1 base, leaving 11 bases between them. The CDR3 DNA reads as TGCAGCGTTGTAGGGGGAGAATCCTACAATGAGCAGTTCTTC. Translated, it gives CSVVGGESYNEQFF.

As DNA, the CDR3 is TGTGCCAGCAGCCGGGCCGGCGGCGGGAGTACCGGGGAGCTGTTTTTT. This codes for CASSRAGGGSTGELFF. The gene calls are TRBV11-3 and TRBJ2-2; 7 positions agree with TRBD2. The junction had 11 bases not matched to a gene; V was cut back by 5 bases and J by 5 bases. From germline, CDR1 is SGHNT and CDR2 YENEEA. This CDR3 contains 16 residues.

The chain combines TRBV28 with TRBJ2-7, with D maybe TRBD2 (6 bases). In germline, CDR1 is MDHEN, CDR2 SYDVKM. Between the trimmed V and J ends, which lost 7 bases and 4 bases, there was a span of 17 bases. The CDR3 runs 14 residues. The CDR3 coding sequence is TGTGCCAGCAAGGAATGGGGGGTCGTTTACGAGCAGTACTTC. Protein product: CASKEWGVVYEQYF.

The V and J genes are TRBV30 and TRBJ1-4; D is undetermined. The germline V gene has CDR1 GTSNPN and CDR2 SVGIG (reference sequence). V was trimmed by 2 bases and J by 4 bases, leaving 11 bases between them. The CDR3 runs 14 residues. CDR3 residues: CAWSRKGGNEKLFF. The CDR3 DNA is TGTGCCTGGAGTAGAAAGGGAGGTAATGAAAAACTGTTTTTT.

This sequence joins TRBV19 and TRBJ1-4; D is perhaps TRBD1 (6 bases). Deletions cut 3 bases from V and 4 bases from J, with 12 bases between. The CDR3 sequence is 15 residues long. Germline CDR1 reads LNHDA; CDR2 reads SQIVND (reference sequence). The CDR3 nucleotides read TGTGCCAGTAGTATCGGACAGTCTGGTAATGAAAAACTGTTTTTT. This translates into CASSIGQSGNEKLFF.

This rearrangement joins TRBV18 to TRBJ2-5, with D perhaps matching TRBD1 (6 bases). V lost 4 bases to trimming and J lost 1 base, with 13 bases between them. The CDR3 extends over 15 amino acids. Germline loops: CDR1 KGHSH, CDR2 LQKENI. CDR3: CASSRGGVLQETQYF. CDR3 coding DNA: TGTGCCAGCTCACGAGGGGGAGTACTCCAAGAGACCCAGTACTTC.

The chain links TRBV11-2 to TRBJ2-1, with TRBD2 identical over 10 bases. Trimming took 0 bases from V and 6 from J; bases not matched to a gene: 8. The CDR3 covers 17 residues. Germline assignment: CDR1 SGHAT and CDR2 FQNNGV. The CDR3 spells CASSLDGSSSGSNEQFF. The CDR3 bases are TGTGCCAGCAGCTTAGATGGGTCGTCTAGCGGGAGCAATGAGCAGTTCTTC.

The CDR3 is CASSLLTPGLGGDTQYF. CDR3 DNA sequence: TGTGCCAGCAGTCTCCTCACCCCAGGACTAGGGGGAGATACGCAGTATTTT. The chain couples TRBV27 to TRBJ2-3; tentatively, D is TRBD2 (7 bases). CDR1 is MNHEY, CDR2 SMNVEV, per germline (reference sequence). This CDR3 comprises 17 residues. Between the trimmed V and J ends, which lost 5 bases and 5 bases, there was a span of 23 bases.

Of note for this clone: A junction boundary mismatches the germline segment, possibly from a read error. The genes are TRBV27 and TRBJ2-3; D may be TRBD2 (6 bases). Germline-derived CDR1 and CDR2 are MNHEY and SMNVEV (reference sequence). The CDR3 covers 13 residues. CDR3: CASSRTSRDTQYF. CDR3 coding DNA: TGTGCCAGCAGTCGTACTAGCAGAGATACGCAGTATTTT.

This clone was detected only a few times. J is TRBJ1-5 and V is TRBV7-8; D remains unclear. Germline V gene lookup returns CDR1 SGHVS and CDR2 FQNEAQ. This CDR3 comprises 14 residues. The V end was cut by 1 base, the J end by 8 bases, with 12 bases between. CDR3 bases: TGTGCCAGCAGCTTAGGGTCCCTTAGCGAGCCCCAGCATTTT. Translating gives CASSLGSLSEPQHF.

The rearrangement joins TRBV5-4 to TRBJ1-1; D is perhaps TRBD1 (6 bases). Per the germline V gene, CDR1 is SGHNT and CDR2 is YYREEE (reference sequence). The CDR3 sequence is 15 residues long. The germline V and J ends were trimmed by 1 base and 1 base, with 11 bases remaining between them. The CDR3 loop reads CASSLYLQGNTEAFF. The CDR3 DNA sequence: TGTGCCAGCAGCTTGTATTTACAGGGGAACACTGAAGCTTTCTTT.

The chain joins TRBV7-3 to TRBJ2-1, with D tentatively TRBD1 (5 bases). Trimming pared 6 bases from V and 4 bases from J, leaving 22 bases between. Germline values: CDR1 SGHTA, CDR2 FQGTGA. The CDR3 spans 17 residues. CDR3 sequence reads: CASSQRPDTQAYNEQFF. CDR3 nucleotides: TGTGCCAGCAGTCAGAGACCCGACACACAGGCGTACAATGAGCAGTTCTTC.

This chain links TRBV7-2 with TRBJ2-7, with 10 bases lining up with TRBD1. This CDR3 has 14 residues. Losses at the gene ends were 5 bases for V and 7 bases for J; bases not matched to a gene: 8. Germline V CDR1 and CDR2: SGHTA, FQGNSA. DNA for the CDR3: TGTGCCAGCAGCCCAGGGACAGGGGTGCGAGAGCAGTACTTC. The encoded protein is CASSPGTGVREQYF.

This clone has only a few counts. The chain joins TRBV28 to TRBJ2-7, with TRBD2 identical over 7 bases. V lost 3 bases, J lost 3 bases, and 2 bases stayed unmatched. The CDR3 length is 13 residues. Per germline, CDR1 MDHEN and CDR2 SYDVKM. In DNA, the CDR3 is TGTGCCAGCAGTTTTAGCGGGTACTACGAGCAGTACTTC. It is translated as CASSFSGYYEQYF.

This chain uses TRBV5-1 with TRBJ2-1, with a weak D call TRBD1 (6 bases). The V and J ends lost 5 bases and 0 bases respectively, with 9 bases between them. The CDR3 contains 14 residues. Looked up from germline, CDR1 is SGHRS and CDR2 is YFSETQ. The CDR3 protein is CASSSRGSYNEQFF. CDR3 in DNA: TGCGCCAGCAGTTCCAGGGGCTCCTACAATGAGCAGTTCTTC.

J is TRBJ2-7 and V is TRBV28, with TRBD2 matching over 8 bases. Germline CDR1 reads MDHEN; CDR2 reads SYDVKM. With 11 bases clipped from V and 4 bases from J, the junction kept 10 bases outside the gene matches. The CDR3 sequence is 13 residues long. CDR3: CAATSGNVYEQYF. The CDR3 nucleotides are TGTGCCGCCACTAGCGGCAATGTTTACGAGCAGTACTTC.

This clone has only a few counts. V is TRBV28 and J is TRBJ2-4; 7 bases line up with TRBD1. From germline, CDR1 is MDHEN and CDR2 SYDVKM. The V and J ends lost 6 bases and 8 bases, in that order; junction bases with no gene match: 4. The CDR3 is 12 amino acids. CDR3 region: CASRATGDIQYF. The CDR3 nucleotides are TGTGCCAGCAGAGCCACAGGGGACATTCAGTACTTC.

The chain recombines TRBV11-2 with TRBJ2-1, with 8 bases aligning to TRBD1. The junction had 8 bases not matched to a gene; V was cut back by 6 bases and J by 1 base. CDR3 length: 16 amino acids. Germline V gives CDR1 SGHAT, CDR2 FQNNGV. CDR3 coding DNA: TGTGCCAGCAGACGAGGACAGGGTGTTTCCTACAATGAGCAGTTCTTC. Translated, it gives CASRRGQGVSYNEQFF.

The chain is built from TRBV7-9 and TRBJ2-7; the D is unclear. The germline V gene has CDR1 SEHNR and CDR2 FQNEAQ (reference sequence). This CDR3 comprises 14 residues. V dropped 3 bases and J dropped 5 bases, with 14 bases sitting between them. CDR3 in amino acids: CASSFDGSWDEQYF. In nucleotides, the CDR3 is TGTGCCAGCAGCTTCGACGGGTCATGGGACGAGCAGTACTTC.

The chain combines TRBV4-1 with TRBJ2-7, with 11 bases lining up with TRBD2. Germline V gene sequence: CDR1 MGHRA, CDR2 YSYEKL. The CDR3 spans 18 residues. V lost 1 base and J lost 0; bases outside the gene matches: 8. The CDR3 DNA sequence: TGCGCCAGCAGCCAAGGGGCTAGCGGGAGGCTTAGCTCCTACGAGCAGTACTTC. This encodes CASSQGASGRLSSYEQYF.

The chain is built from TRBV4-1 and TRBJ1-1, with D hard to call. Germline V gives CDR1 MGHRA, CDR2 YSYEKL. CDR3 size: 16 residues. The V gene lost 4 bases and the J gene lost 0 bases, with 15 bases spanning the gap. As DNA, the CDR3 is TGCGCCAGCAGCCCGCACGAAGTGACAATGAACACTGAAGCTTTCTTT. This gives the protein CASSPHEVTMNTEAFF.

The rearrangement joins TRBV5-1 to TRBJ2-3; D is perhaps TRBD2 (6 bases). The germline CDR1 and CDR2 sequences are SGHRS and YFSETQ. The CDR3 covers 14 residues. V dropped 0 bases and J dropped 3 bases, with 8 bases sitting between them. The CDR3, as DNA: TGCGCCAGCAGCTTGGTTCGGGGGACAGATACGCAGTATTTT. Translating gives CASSLVRGTDTQYF. The full variable domain, rest sourced from reference TRBV5-1 and TRBJ2-3, is KAGVTQTPRYLIKTRGQQVTLSCSPISGHRSVSWYQQTPGQGLQFLFEYFSETQRNKGNFPGRFSGRQFSNSRSEMNVSTLELGDSALYLCASSLVRGTDTQYFGPGTRLTVL.

This chain uses TRBV7-2 with TRBJ2-1; 16 bases align to TRBD2. Germline assignment: CDR1 SGHTA and CDR2 FQGNSA. The CDR3 totals 16 residues. J lost 9 bases, V lost 3 bases, and 5 bases had no gene match. CDR3 in DNA: TGTGCCAGCAGCTTCCTCGGGACTAGCGGGAGGGTTGAGCAGTTCTTC. Its translation: CASSFLGTSGRVEQFF.

This clone was observed a single time. In nucleotides, the CDR3 is TGTGCCAGCAGCGTAGACAGGAACTCAAACCTCTACAATGAGCAGTTCTTC. The encoded protein is CASSVDRNSNLYNEQFF. The V and J genes are TRBV9 and TRBJ2-1; TRBD1 is a possible D gene (5 bases). The CDR3 is 17 amino acids. Trimming took 0 bases from V and 3 from J, leaving 16 bases between them. Per germline, CDR1 SGDLS and CDR2 YYNGEE.

This rearrangement joins TRBV27 to TRBJ2-1, with 15 positions matching TRBD2. J was trimmed by 7 bases and V by 5 bases; bases with no gene match: 9. Germline V gene data show CDR1 as MNHEY and CDR2 as SMNVEV (reference sequence). This CDR3 has 17 amino acids. The CDR3 sequence is CASSTRTSGRAYNEQFF. The CDR3 DNA reads as TGTGCCAGCAGTACACGGACTAGCGGGAGGGCATATAATGAGCAGTTCTTC.